This T cell receptor beta chain emerged from a study of blood T cell repertoires in COVID-19 (dated by TCRdb to the early 2020s). About the full investigation: Samples from collaborators originated in the United States, Italy and Spain and spanned both the acute and convalescent phases of COVID-19. Deeply sampled blood TCRbeta repertoires from subjects exposed to, actively infected with, or recovered from COVID-19 were included in the dataset. The samples were drawn from the first 160 participants of the ongoing ImmuneRACE study and from roughly 1,300 subjects provided by 6 global collaborators. Nearly every sample came with metadata listing a de-identified subject ID, COVID-19 status, age in years and sex. The repertoires were made available in a free public database intended to serve as a resource for research on the immune response to SARS-CoV-2. Where HLA class I and class II types were available, the types were taken from metadata supplied by the sample provider, not from assay-based typing. The prospective study material was composed of cDNA or gDNA derived from T cells, B-cell-depleted T cells, or PBMCs.

Enrolling through a virtual design, the prospective study's participants ranged in age from about 18 to 89 years and lived across approximately 25 United States geographic areas. In the prospective study, cohorts were assigned on the basis of participant-reported clinical history obtained from a screening survey and a study questionnaire. Exposed participants had been in contact with someone with a PCR-confirmed or clinician-diagnosed COVID-19 case within 2 weeks of study entry. Mobile phlebotomists in the prospective study collected whole blood, serum and a nasopharyngeal or oropharyngeal swab from every participant. Prospective study participants could optionally give additional blood draws and questionnaires over a roughly 2-month period. Prospective study blood samples were shipped either frozen or at room temperature before DNA extraction. In regard to this clone: Its specific antigen is unknown. No base quality information exists; no much larger clone differs at one position.

The immunoSEQ Assay, a bias-controlled multiplex PCR, was used to amplify TCRbeta CDR3 regions from genomic DNA. As for the original processing: The number of nucleated cells in each sample was estimated from the amplification of reference gene primers within the assay. To quantify the absolute abundance of each unique TCRbeta CDR3 rearrangement, sequence reads were collapsed and filtered. For each sample, productive Simpson clonality was calculated by taking the square root of Simpson's diversity index across productive rearrangements. The table comes from immuneACCESS by way of TCRdb, which keeps in-frame sequences with V and J called. Part of the clones is missing from these tables; in studies checked, under half for an unresolved V gene and the rest for unknown reasons. V, J and clone size reflect that table, while D and trimming were determined from the DNA. Within this sample are about 180,000 clones, with roughly three quarters of them counted one time only. The top ten clones comprise roughly 14% of the sample.

The paper's findings and limits, for the study overall: How much clinical and demographic metadata was included differed by source and by participant, and the metadata was provided uncurated.

Inclusive of the bounding cysteine and phenylalanine, the CDR3 is 11 residues long. The retained sequence is limited to the CDR3, 33 bases, with the frame set at the first base. The germline ends are 9 bases apart after V is trimmed by 5 bases and J by 8 bases. The germline V gene provides CDR1 MNHEY and CDR2 SVGAGI. This receptor was taken from a man in his sixties who had been exposed to COVID-19. The rearranged chain carries TRBV6-5 and TRBJ1-2; no D segment can be confidently identified. Material for sequencing was PBMCs or T cells enriched from blood (not recorded which). The DNA sequence is TGTGCCAGCAGTACGAACGGGGGCTACACCTTC. Translated, this is CASSTNGGYTF.